The rows below give T cell receptor beta chains drawn from one sample of a study of T cells in Graves' hyperthyroidism and ophthalmopathy. TCRdb re-analysed the multiplex PCR reads in MiXCR, keeping a single row per CDR3 protein. In the table there are approximately 400,000 distinct CDR3 sequences, roughly 15% of which are singletons. What was sequenced was blood. The origin of the receptors is a woman in her 30s with Graves' ophthalmopathy. Both conserved end residues are part of each CDR3. Each record gives: CDR3 length, J gene, D gene, clone size, V gene, CDR3 protein. D genes are given only for firm matches. Size is stated for part of the rows, as once, few or many counts, or as a class when the clone is expanded.

15 | TRBJ1-5 | . | many | TRBV18 | CASSPTQGWGQPQHF
15 | TRBJ2-7 | TRBD2 | many | TRBV7-8 | CASSLVTSGDYEQYF
15 | TRBJ1-1 | TRBD1 | many | TRBV7-2 | CASSVLGTGGTEAFF
16 | TRBJ2-3 | TRBD2 | . | TRBV24-1 | CTTSELTGGLWSTQYF
13 | TRBJ1-1 | TRBD1 | . | TRBV2 | CASGQGPAPEAFF
14 | TRBJ1-1 | TRBD1 | many | TRBV9 | CASSLGTAGTEAFF
14 | TRBJ2-1 | TRBD2 | many | TRBV5-1 | CASRAASGYNEQFF
15 | TRBJ2-1 | . | many | TRBV12-3/TRBV12-4 | CASSFSAGHFNEQFF
16 | TRBJ2-1 | . | many | TRBV3-1 | CASSQEVWLSYNEQFF
14 | TRBJ1-3 | . | few | TRBV24-1 | CAASDSGSGNTIYF
15 | TRBJ2-3 | TRBD2 | . | TRBV10-3 | CAISGTSGISDTQYF
20 | TRBJ1-5 | . | many | TRBV10-1 | CASSETRLGRRLYSNQPQHF
14 | TRBJ1-5 | TRBD1 | many | TRBV30 | CAWSTGGLVQPQHF
15 | TRBJ1-5 | . | few | TRBV19 | CASSSETASNQPQHF
12 | TRBJ1-6 | . | . | TRBV19 | CASGEVSSPLHF
15 | TRBJ2-7 | TRBD1 | many | TRBV18 | CASSHEGQGQYEQYF
14 | TRBJ1-4 | . | many | TRBV5-6 | CASSLWSVNEKLFF
16 | TRBJ2-7 | . | many | TRBV3-1 | CASSQGLPGHLYEQYF
14 | TRBJ1-2 | . | many | TRBV2 | CASSQPASLVGYTF
15 | TRBJ2-3 | TRBD2 | many | TRBV28 | CASSLPGTGRSTQYF
14 | TRBJ1-1 | TRBD1 | many | TRBV12-3/TRBV12-4 | CASRHTGGNTEAFF
17 | TRBJ1-3 | . | many | TRBV7-6 | CASSLGGLTSSGNTIYF
14 | TRBJ2-7 | . | many | TRBV3-1 | CASSQVYGAYEQYF
14 | TRBJ2-2 | TRBD1 | few | TRBV20-1 | CSAPDRTNTGELFF
11 | TRBJ2-5 | . | many | TRBV20-1 | CSARGVETQYF
15 | TRBJ2-2 | . | . | TRBV2 | CASSDPGRSTGELFF
18 | TRBJ1-6 | . | few | TRBV29-1 | CSVEDTSKSGGYNSPLHF
15 | TRBJ2-1 | TRBD1 | many | TRBV20-1 | CSARLPGQGASEQFF
16 | TRBJ1-4 | TRBD1 | . | TRBV9 | CASSPYPDRGSEKLFF
15 | TRBJ2-1 | TRBD2 | many | TRBV20-1 | CSASPAAGTYNEQFF
14 | TRBJ1-2 | . | many | TRBV12-3/TRBV12-4 | CATSNRPVGYGYTF
17 | TRBJ2-4 | . | few | TRBV12-3/TRBV12-4 | CASSPRVLQGRKNIQYF
17 | TRBJ1-2 | TRBD1 | many | TRBV28 | CASSFGDRGRSNYGYTF
18 | TRBJ1-3 | . | many | TRBV7-2 | CASSPTQRQTLEGNTIYF
14 | TRBJ2-2 | . | few | TRBV11-2 | CASSPILAVGELFF
14 | TRBJ1-2 | . | many | TRBV4-1 | CASSPVRDDYGYTF
16 | TRBJ2-7 | TRBD2 | many | TRBV6-4 | CASSDSLAGGSYEQYF
16 | TRBJ2-7 | TRBD2 | many | TRBV28 | CASSLMPGLAVHEQYF
14 | TRBJ1-2 | . | few | TRBV6-1 | CASSEVPGLYGYTF
16 | TRBJ2-5 | . | many | TRBV6-1 | CASRVGKQGDQETQYF
14 | TRBJ1-6 | TRBD1 | many | TRBV18 | CASKTGAPNSPLHF
10 | TRBJ1-5 | . | few | TRBV7-9 | CTNPVSPQHF
16 | TRBJ2-5 | TRBD1 | once | TRBV3-1 | CASSPGGQGPQETQYF
18 | TRBJ2-3 | . | many | TRBV18 | CASSLSSPTGTNTDTQYF
10 | TRBJ2-7 | . | . | TRBV2 | CASSGPGQYF